This TCR beta chain appears in the sequencing data of a study of CD8 T cells in ankylosing spondylitis. Study observations and caveats: A motif of 7 to 9 highly homologous TCR beta variants was seen as apparently characteristic of ankylosing spondylitis blood. As reported, disease-linked clones showed significant enrichment in matched ankylosing spondylitis synovial fluid.

The CDR3 length is 11 residues. The ends were cut back, 6 bases at V and 6 bases at J, with 5 bases in the middle. Germline CDR1 reads MNHEY; CDR2 reads SMNVEV (reference sequence). In making TCR beta libraries, quantitative 5'-RACE with molecular barcodes was used. TCRdb reprocessed the 5' RACE reads via MiXCR and lists one record per CDR3 protein. Seen here are about 210,000 distinct CDR3 sequences, roughly 8.2% observed once, and the top ten hold 4.8%. There are many counts of this clonotype. Its antigen is as yet unknown. The chain has TRBV27 and TRBJ2-2; the D gene is possibly TRBD2 (5 bases). The sample taken for sequencing was blood, either unsorted or a sorted T cell fraction (not recorded which). The source of this sequence is a female donor with ankylosing spondylitis or in good health (not recorded which). CDR3 bases: TGTGCCAGCAGGGGAGCCGGGGAGCTGTTTTTT. Encoded protein: CASRGAGELFF.